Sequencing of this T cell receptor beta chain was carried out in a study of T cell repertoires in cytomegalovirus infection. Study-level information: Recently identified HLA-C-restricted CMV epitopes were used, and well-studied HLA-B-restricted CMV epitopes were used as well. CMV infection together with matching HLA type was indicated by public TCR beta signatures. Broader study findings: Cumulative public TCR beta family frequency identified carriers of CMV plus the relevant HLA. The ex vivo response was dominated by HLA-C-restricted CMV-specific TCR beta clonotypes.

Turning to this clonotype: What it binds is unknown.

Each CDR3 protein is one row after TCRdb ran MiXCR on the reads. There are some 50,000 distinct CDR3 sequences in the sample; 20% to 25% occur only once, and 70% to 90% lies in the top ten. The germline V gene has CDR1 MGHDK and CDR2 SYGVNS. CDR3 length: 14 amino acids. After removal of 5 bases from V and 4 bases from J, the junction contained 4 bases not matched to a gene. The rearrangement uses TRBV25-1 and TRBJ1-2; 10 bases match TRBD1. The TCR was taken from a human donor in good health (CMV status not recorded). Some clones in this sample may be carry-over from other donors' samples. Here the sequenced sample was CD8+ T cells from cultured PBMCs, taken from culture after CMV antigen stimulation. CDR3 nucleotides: TGTGCCAGCAGTTACGGGACAGGGGCCTATGGCTACACCTTC. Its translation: CASSYGTGAYGYTF.